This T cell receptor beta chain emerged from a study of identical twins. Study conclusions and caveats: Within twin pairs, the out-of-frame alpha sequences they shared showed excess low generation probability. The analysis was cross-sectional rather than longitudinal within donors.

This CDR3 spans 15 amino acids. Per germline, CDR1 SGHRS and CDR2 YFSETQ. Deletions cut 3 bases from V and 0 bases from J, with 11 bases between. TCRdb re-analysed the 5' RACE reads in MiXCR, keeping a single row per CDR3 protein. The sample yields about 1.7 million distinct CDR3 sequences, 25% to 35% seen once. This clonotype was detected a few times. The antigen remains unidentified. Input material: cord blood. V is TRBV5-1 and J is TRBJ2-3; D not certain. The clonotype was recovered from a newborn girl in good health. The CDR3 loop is CASSSRRPSTDTQYF. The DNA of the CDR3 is TGCGCCAGCAGCTCCCGCAGGCCCAGCACAGATACGCAGTATTTT. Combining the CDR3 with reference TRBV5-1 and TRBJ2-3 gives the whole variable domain KAGVTQTPRYLIKTRGQQVTLSCSPISGHRSVSWYQQTPGQGLQFLFEYFSETQRNKGNFPGRFSGRQFSNSRSEMNVSTLELGDSALYLCASSSRRPSTDTQYFGPGTRLTVL.